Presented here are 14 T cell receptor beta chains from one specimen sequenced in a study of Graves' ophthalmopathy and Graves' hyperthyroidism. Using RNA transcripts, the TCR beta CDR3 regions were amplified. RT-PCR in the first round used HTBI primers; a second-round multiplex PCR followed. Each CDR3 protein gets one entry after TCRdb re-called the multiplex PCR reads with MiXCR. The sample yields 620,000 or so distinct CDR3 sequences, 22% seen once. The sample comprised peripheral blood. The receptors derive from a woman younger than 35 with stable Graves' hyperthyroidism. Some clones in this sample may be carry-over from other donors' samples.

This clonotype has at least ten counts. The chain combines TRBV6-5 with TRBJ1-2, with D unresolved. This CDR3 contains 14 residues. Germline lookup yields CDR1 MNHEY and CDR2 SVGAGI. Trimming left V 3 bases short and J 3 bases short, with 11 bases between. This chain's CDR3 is CASSYGREDYGYTF. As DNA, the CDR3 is TGTGCCAGCAGTTATGGAAGGGAGGACTATGGCTACACCTTC.

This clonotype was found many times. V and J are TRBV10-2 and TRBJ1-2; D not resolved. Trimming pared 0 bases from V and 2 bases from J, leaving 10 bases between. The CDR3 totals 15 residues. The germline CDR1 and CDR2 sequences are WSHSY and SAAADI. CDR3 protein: CASSESGAVNYGYTF. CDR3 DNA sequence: TGCGCCAGCAGTGAGTCAGGTGCAGTAAACTATGGCTACACCTTC.

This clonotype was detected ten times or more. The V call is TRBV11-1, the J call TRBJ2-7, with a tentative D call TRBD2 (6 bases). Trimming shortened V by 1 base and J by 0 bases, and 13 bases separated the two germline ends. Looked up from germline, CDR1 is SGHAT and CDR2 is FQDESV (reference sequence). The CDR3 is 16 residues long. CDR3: CASSLDAGMSSYEQYF. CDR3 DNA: TGTGCCAGCAGCTTAGATGCGGGAATGAGCTCCTACGAGCAGTACTTC. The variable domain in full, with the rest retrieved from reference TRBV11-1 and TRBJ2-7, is EAEVAQSPRYKITEKSQAVAFWCDPISGHATLYWYRQILGQGPELLVQFQDESVVDDSQLPKDRFSAERLKGVDSTLKIQPAELGDSAMYLCASSLDAGMSSYEQYFGPGTRLTVT.

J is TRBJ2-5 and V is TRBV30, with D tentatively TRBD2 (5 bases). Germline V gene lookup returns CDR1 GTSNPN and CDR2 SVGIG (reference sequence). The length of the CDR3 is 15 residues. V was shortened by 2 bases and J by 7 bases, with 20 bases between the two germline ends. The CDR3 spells CAWSPRGLPEGTQYF. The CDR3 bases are TGTGCCTGGAGTCCACGGGGATTACCTGAGGGGACCCAGTACTTC. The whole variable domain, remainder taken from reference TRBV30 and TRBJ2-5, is SQTIHQWPATLVQPVGSPLSLECTVEGTSNPNLYWYRQAAGRGLQLLFYSVGIGQISSEVPQNLSASRPQDRQFILSSKKLLLSDSGFYLCAWSPRGLPEGTQYFGPGTRLLVL.

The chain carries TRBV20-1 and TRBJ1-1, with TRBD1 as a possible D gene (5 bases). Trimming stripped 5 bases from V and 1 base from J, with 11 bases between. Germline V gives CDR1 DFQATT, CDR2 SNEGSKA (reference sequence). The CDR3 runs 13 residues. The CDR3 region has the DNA TGCAGTGCTGGTTATGGGGGGAACACTGAAGCTTTCTTT. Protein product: CSAGYGGNTEAFF.

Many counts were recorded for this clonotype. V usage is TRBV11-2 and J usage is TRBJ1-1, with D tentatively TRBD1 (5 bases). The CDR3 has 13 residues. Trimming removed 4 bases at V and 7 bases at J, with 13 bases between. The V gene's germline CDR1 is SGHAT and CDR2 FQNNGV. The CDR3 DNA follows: TGTGCCAGCAGCTATACACAGGACGTTGAAGCTTTCTTT. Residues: CASSYTQDVEAFF.

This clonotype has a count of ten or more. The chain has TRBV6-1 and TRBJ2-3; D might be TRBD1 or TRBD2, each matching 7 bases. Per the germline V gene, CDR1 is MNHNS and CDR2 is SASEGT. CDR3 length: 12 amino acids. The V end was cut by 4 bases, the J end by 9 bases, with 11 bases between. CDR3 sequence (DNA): TGTGCCAGCAGTGGACAGGGAGGGACGCAGTATTTT. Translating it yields CASSGQGGTQYF.

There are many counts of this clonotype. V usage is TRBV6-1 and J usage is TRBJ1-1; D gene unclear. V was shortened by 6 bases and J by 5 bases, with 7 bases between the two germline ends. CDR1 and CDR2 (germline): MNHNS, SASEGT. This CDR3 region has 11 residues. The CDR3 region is CASRLGTEAFF. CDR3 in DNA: TGTGCCAGCAGGCTGGGGACTGAAGCTTTCTTT.

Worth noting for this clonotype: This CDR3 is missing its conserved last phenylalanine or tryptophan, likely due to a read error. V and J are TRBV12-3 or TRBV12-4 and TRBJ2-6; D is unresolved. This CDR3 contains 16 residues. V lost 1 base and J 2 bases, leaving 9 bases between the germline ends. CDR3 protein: CASSLEWGTGANVLTL. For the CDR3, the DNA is TGTGCCAGCAGTTTAGAGTGGGGTACTGGGGCCAACGTCCTGACTTTG.

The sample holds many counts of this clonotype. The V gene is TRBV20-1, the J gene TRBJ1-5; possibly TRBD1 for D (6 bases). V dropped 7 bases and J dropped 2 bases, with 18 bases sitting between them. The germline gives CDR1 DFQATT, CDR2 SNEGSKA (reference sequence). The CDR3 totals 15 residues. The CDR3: CSVVPAGAGNQPQHF. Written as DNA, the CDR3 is TGCAGTGTCGTCCCGGCAGGGGCGGGCAATCAGCCCCAGCATTTT.

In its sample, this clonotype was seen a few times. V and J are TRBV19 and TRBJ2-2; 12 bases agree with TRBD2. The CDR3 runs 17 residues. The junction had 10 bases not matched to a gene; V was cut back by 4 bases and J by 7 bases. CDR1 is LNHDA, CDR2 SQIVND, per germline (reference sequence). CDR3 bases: TGTGCCAGTAGTACCGGACTAGCGGGAATAAATGGCGGGGAGCTGTTTTTT. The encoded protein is CASSTGLAGINGGELFF.

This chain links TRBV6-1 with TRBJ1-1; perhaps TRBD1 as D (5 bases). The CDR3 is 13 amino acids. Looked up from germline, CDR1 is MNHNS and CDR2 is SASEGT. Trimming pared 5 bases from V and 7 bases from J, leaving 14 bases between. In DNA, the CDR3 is TGTGCCAGCAGTACCCAGGGACTTGGTGAAGCTTTCTTT. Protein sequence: CASSTQGLGEAFF.

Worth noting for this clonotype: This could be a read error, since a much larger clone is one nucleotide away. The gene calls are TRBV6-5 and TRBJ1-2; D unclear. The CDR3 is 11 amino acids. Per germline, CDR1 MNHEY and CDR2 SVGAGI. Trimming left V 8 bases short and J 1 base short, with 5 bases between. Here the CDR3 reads CASEVNYGYTF. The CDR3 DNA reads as TGTGCCAGCGAGGTTAACTATGGCTACACCTTC.

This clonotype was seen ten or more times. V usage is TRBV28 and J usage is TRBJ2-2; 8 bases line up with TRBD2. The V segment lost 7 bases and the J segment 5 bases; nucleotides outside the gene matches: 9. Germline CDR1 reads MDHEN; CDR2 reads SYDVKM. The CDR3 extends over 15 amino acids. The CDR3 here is CASTGTSGITGELFF. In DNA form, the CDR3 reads TGTGCCAGCACCGGTACTAGCGGAATAACCGGGGAGCTGTTTTTT. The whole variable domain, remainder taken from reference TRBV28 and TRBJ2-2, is DVKVTQSSRYLVKRTGEKVFLECVQDMDHENMFWYRQDPGLGLRLIYFSYDVKMKEKGDIPEGYSVSREKKERFSLILESASTNQTSMYLCASTGTSGITGELFFGEGSRLTVL.